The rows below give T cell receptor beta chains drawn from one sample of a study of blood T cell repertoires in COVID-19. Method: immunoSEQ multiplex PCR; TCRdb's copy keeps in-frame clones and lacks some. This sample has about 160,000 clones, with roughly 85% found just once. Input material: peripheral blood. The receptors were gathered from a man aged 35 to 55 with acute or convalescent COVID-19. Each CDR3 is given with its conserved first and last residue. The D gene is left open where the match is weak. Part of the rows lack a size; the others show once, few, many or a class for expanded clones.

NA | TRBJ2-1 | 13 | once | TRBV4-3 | TGCGCCAGCAGCTTCGCCCAGGGAGGTGAGCAGTTCTTC | CASSFAQGGEQFF
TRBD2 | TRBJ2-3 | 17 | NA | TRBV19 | TGTGCCAGTAGTATAGACCTATTAGCGGGGGGGACAGATACGCAGTATTTT | CASSIDLLAGGTDTQYF
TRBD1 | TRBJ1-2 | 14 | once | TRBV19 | TGTGCCAGCTACAACGGACAGGGGGACTATGGCTACACCTTC | CASYNGQGDYGYTF
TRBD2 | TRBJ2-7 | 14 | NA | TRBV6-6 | TGTGCCAGTAGAGCGGGGGGTTCTTCCTACGAGCAGTACTTC | CASRAGGSSYEQYF
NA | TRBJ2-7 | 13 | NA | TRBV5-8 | TGTGCCAGCAATGGTCATCGGTCCTACGAGCAGTACTTC | CASNGHRSYEQYF
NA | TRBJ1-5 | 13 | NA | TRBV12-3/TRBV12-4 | TGTGCTACACGGGGTTATAGCAATCAGCCCCAGCATTTT | CATRGYSNQPQHF
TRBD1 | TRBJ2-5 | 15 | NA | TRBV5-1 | TGCGCCAGCAGCTTTGGGACAGGGGGCTCGGAGACCCAGTACTTC | CASSFGTGGSETQYF
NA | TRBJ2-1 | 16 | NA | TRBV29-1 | TGCAGCGTTGGGCCACTAATAACGGAGATCTACAATGAGCAGTTCTTC | CSVGPLITEIYNEQFF
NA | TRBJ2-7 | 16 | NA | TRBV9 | TGTGCCAGCAGCGTAGACGGCGGGGGCCGATCCTACGAGCAGTACTTC | CASSVDGGGRSYEQYF
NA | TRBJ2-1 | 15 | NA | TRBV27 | TGTGCCAACCGAGGAGGTGGTATAGGCGAACATGAGCAGTTCTTC | CANRGGGIGEHEQFF
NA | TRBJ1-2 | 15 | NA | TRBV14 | TGTGCCAGCAGCCAAGACCCAGGGGAAGGCTATGGCTACACCTTC | CASSQDPGEGYGYTF
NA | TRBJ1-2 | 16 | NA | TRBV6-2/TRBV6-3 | TGTGCCAGCAGTTCCTCCCCGGACAGTCCTAACTATGGCTACACCTTC | CASSSSPDSPNYGYTF
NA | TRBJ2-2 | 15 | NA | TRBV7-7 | TGTGCTAGCAGCTTTCAGGGGAGAGAGGCCGGGGAGCTGTTTTTT | CASSFQGREAGELFF
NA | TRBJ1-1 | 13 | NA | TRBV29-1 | TGCAGCGCCGGGAGGCAGATGAACACTGAAGCTTTCTTT | CSAGRQMNTEAFF
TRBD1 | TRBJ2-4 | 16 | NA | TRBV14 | TGTGCCAGCAGCCAAGGAGACAGGGTCGCCAAAAACATTCAGTACTTC | CASSQGDRVAKNIQYF
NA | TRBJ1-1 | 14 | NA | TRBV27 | TGTGCCAGCAGTTTTAGGGGTAGTAACACTGAAGCTTTCTTT | CASSFRGSNTEAFF
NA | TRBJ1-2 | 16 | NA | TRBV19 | TGTGCCAGTAGTACTTCACCCGAGACAGTAGTTCGAGGCTACACCTTC | CASSTSPETVVRGYTF
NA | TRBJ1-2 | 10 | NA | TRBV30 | TGTGCCTGGTTCCTACGGGGCTACACCTTC | CAWFLRGYTF
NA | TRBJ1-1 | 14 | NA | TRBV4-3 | TGCGCCAGCAGCCAAGATCGGTTGAACACTGAAGCTTTCTTT | CASSQDRLNTEAFF
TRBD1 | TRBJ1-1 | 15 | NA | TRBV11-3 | TGTGCCAGCAGGCGTACTCGGGACAGGGGGGCTGAAGCTTTCTTT | CASRRTRDRGAEAFF
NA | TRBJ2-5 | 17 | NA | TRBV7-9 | TGTGCCAGCAGCCTGGTGCAGGGGGGCCCGTACCAAGAGACCCAGTACTTC | CASSLVQGGPYQETQYF
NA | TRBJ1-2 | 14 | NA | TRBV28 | TGTGCCAGCAGTCCCCCTTGGCAGAACTATGGCTACACCTTC | CASSPPWQNYGYTF
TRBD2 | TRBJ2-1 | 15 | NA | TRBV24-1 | TGTGCCACCAGTGATTCGGGCGGGGGTGGAAATGAGCAGTTCTTC | CATSDSGGGGNEQFF
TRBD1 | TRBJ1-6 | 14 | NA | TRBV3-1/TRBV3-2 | TGTGCCAGCAGACCCCAGGGGGAAGGGTCACCCCTCCACTTT | CASRPQGEGSPLHF
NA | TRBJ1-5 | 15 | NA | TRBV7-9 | TGTGCCAGCTTCGGGGGACCTTCCGGCAATCAGCCCCAGCATTTT | CASFGGPSGNQPQHF
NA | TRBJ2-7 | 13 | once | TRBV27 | TGTGCCAGCAGTTTACTCGGGGGTTACGAGCAGTACTTC | CASSLLGGYEQYF
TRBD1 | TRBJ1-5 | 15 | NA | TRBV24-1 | TGTGCCACCAGTGATCCCACAGGGGACAATCAGCCCCAGCATTTT | CATSDPTGDNQPQHF
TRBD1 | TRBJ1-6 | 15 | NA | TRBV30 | TGTGCCTGGAAAGCTGCGGACAGGGATTATTCACCCCTCCACTTT | CAWKAADRDYSPLHF
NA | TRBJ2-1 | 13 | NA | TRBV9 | TGTGCCAGCAGCGTAGCAGACTACAATGAGCAGTTCTTC | CASSVADYNEQFF